The 20 T cell receptor beta chains below were found in one sample sequenced in a study of OX40 agonist ivuxolimab in advanced cancers. The receptor library was made with the immunoSEQ multiplex PCR assay. Entries here come from immuneACCESS through TCRdb and include only in-frame sequences with V and J called. Some clones fail to appear in such tables; in the studies checked, an unresolved V gene covers under half of the shortfall, and the cause of the remainder is unknown. For this sample there are around 45,000 clones; about four fifths appear just once. The ten biggest clones cover under 11% of the sample. This specimen consisted of CD4+ or CD8+ T cells sorted from blood, obtained in a trial of the OX40 agonist ivuxolimab. The receptors originated from an adult with an advanced solid tumor such as melanoma, head and neck, liver or kidney cancer.

A single count supports this clone. This sequence joins TRBV25-1 and TRBJ1-1, with TRBD1 as a possible D gene (5 bases). The V and J ends lost 2 bases and 6 bases respectively, with 22 bases between them. CDR1 is MGHDK and CDR2 is SYGVNS in the germline V gene. CDR3 length: 17 amino acids. CDR3 loop: CASSEPLRGVGTAEAFF. The DNA for the CDR3 is TGTGCCAGCAGTGAACCGCTCAGAGGGGTAGGGACCGCTGAAGCTTTCTTT.

V and J are TRBV11-2 and TRBJ2-2; TRBD2 matches at 7 bases. J lost 0 bases, V lost 0 bases, and 10 bases had no gene match. CDR1 is SGHAT, CDR2 FQNNGV, per germline. The CDR3 is 19 amino acids. CDR3 residues: CASSLDRYGRITNTGELFF. CDR3 in DNA: TGTGCCAGCAGCTTAGATCGGTACGGGAGGATTACGAACACCGGGGAGCTGTTTTTT. The full variable domain, its missing parts supplied by reference TRBV11-2 and TRBJ2-2, is EAGVAQSPRYKIIEKRQSVAFWCNPISGHATLYWYQQILGQGPKLLIQFQNNGVVDDSQLPKDRFSAERLKGVDSTLKIQPAKLEDSAVYLCASSLDRYGRITNTGELFFGEGSRLTVL.

The J gene is TRBJ2-7, the V gene TRBV11-1, with D possibly TRBD1 on 5 matching bases. CDR1 is SGHAT and CDR2 is FQDESV in the germline V gene (reference sequence). CDR3 length: 14 amino acids. V lost 2 bases to trimming and J lost 6 bases, with 14 bases between them. DNA for the CDR3: TGTGCCAGCAGCTTATGGACAAAGGGCAGCGAGCAGTACTTC. It yields the protein CASSLWTKGSEQYF.

DNA of the CDR3: TGTGCCAGCTCACTCTCTAGCGACGCGAAGTTCTTC. It translates to CASSLSSDAKFF. V is TRBV18 and J is TRBJ2-1; TRBD2 is a possible D gene (6 bases). The CDR3 sequence is 12 residues long. The V gene lost 4 bases and the J gene lost 14 bases, with 15 bases spanning the gap. Germline V gene sequence: CDR1 KGHSH, CDR2 LQKENI.

This clone was seen a few times. The V gene is TRBV2, the J gene TRBJ2-7; 7 positions match TRBD2. The V gene's germline CDR1 is SNHLY and CDR2 FYNNEI. Trimming cost V 8 bases and J 3 bases; bases outside gene matches: 7. The CDR3 has 13 residues. The CDR3 sequence: CASSRGGIYEQYF. DNA for the CDR3: TGTGCCAGCTCAAGGGGAGGGATCTACGAGCAGTACTTC.

Remarks on this clone: Relative to the germline gene, one junction end is altered; a read error may explain this. The chain has TRBV6-5 and TRBJ1-2, with a tentative D call TRBD1 (5 bases). The CDR3 contains 15 residues. CDR1 is MNHEY, CDR2 SVGAGI, per germline. The CDR3 protein is CASPIDSPTNYDYTF. The DNA of the CDR3 is TGTGCCAGCCCCATCGACAGCCCGACCAACTATGACTACACCTTC.

The J gene is TRBJ2-1, the V gene TRBV18; TRBD2 agrees at 8 bases. Looked up from germline, CDR1 is KGHSH and CDR2 is LQKENI. V lost 0 bases to trimming and J lost 8 bases; unmatched junction nucleotides: 9. The CDR3 spans 16 residues. The CDR3 here is CASSPPTSGSIYEQFF. CDR3 bases: TGTGCCAGCTCACCACCTACCAGCGGGAGCATCTATGAGCAGTTCTTC.

The chain is built from TRBV6-6 and TRBJ1-5, with TRBD1 identical over 12 bases. This CDR3 comprises 16 residues. The J segment lost 7 bases and the V segment lost 7 bases, leaving 11 bases of the junction unmatched. The germline gives CDR1 MNHNY, CDR2 SVGAGI (reference sequence). The CDR3 loop reads CASINQGQGARQPQHF. The CDR3 DNA sequence: TGTGCCAGCATTAACCAGGGACAGGGGGCTCGGCAGCCCCAGCATTTT.

This clone came up once. The J gene is TRBJ2-2, the V gene TRBV28, with 12 bases aligning to TRBD2. In germline, CDR1 is MDHEN, CDR2 SYDVKM. V gave up 5 bases and J gave up 6 bases; unmatched junction bases: 7. This CDR3 comprises 16 residues. Written as DNA, the CDR3 is TGTGCCAGCAGTAGGACTAGCGGGGCCACGGCCGGGGAGCTGTTTTTT. It specifies CASSRTSGATAGELFF. Looking up the rest from reference TRBV28 and TRBJ2-2 gives the full variable domain: DVKVTQSSRYLVKRTGEKVFLECVQDMDHENMFWYRQDPGLGLRLIYFSYDVKMKEKGDIPEGYSVSREKKERFSLILESASTNQTSMYLCASSRTSGATAGELFFGEGSRLTVL.

The CDR3: CASSGTGFETNEKLFF. For the CDR3, the DNA is TGTGCCAGCTCCGGGACAGGATTCGAAACTAATGAAAAACTGTTTTTT. This sequence joins TRBV10-3 and TRBJ1-4; 8 bases are a match to TRBD1. Germline V gives CDR1 ENHRY, CDR2 SYGVKD. CDR3 length: 16 residues. V lost 10 bases, J lost 1 base, and 11 bases stayed unmatched.

The V gene is TRBV30, the J gene TRBJ2-3, with 7 bases that match TRBD1. The CDR3 totals 16 residues. Germline V CDR1 and CDR2: GTSNPN, SVGIG (reference sequence). Trimming at V came to 4 bases and at J to 6 bases, leaving 16 bases not matched to a gene. This chain's CDR3 is CAWNDIGQGEYDTQYF. CDR3 in DNA: TGTGCCTGGAATGATATAGGCCAGGGGGAGTATGATACGCAGTATTTT.

This chain links TRBV29-1 with TRBJ1-5, with D perhaps TRBD1 (5 bases). This CDR3 has 13 residues. V dropped 1 base and J dropped 9 bases, with 13 bases sitting between them. Germline CDR1 reads SQVTM; CDR2 reads ANQGSEA. The CDR3 sequence is CSVEVSGQRPQHF. The DNA for the CDR3 is TGCAGCGTTGAAGTTTCAGGGCAACGGCCCCAGCATTTT. Full variable domain (rest looked up from reference TRBV29-1 and TRBJ1-5): SAVISQKPSRDICQRGTSLTIQCQVDSQVTMMFWYRQQPGQSLTLIATANQGSEATYESGFVIDKFPISRPNLTFSTLTVSNMSPEDSSIYLCSVEVSGQRPQHFGDGTRLSIL.

This clone was found a few times. V usage is TRBV7-8 and J usage is TRBJ2-2; a possible D gene is TRBD1 (5 bases). The germline CDR1 and CDR2 sequences are SGHVS and FQNEAQ. Trimming removed 1 base at V and 7 bases at J, with 7 bases between. The CDR3 totals 13 residues. CDR3 protein: CASSLGGGGELFF. DNA for the CDR3: TGTGCCAGCAGCTTAGGGGGCGGCGGGGAGCTGTTTTTT.

The chain recombines TRBV6-5 with TRBJ1-3; D gene ambiguous. CDR1 is MNHEY, CDR2 SVGAGI, per germline. V dropped 5 bases and J dropped 0 bases, with 11 bases sitting between them. The CDR3 spans 15 residues. In DNA, the CDR3 is TGTGCCAGCAGTCCTGGGGTCGTCTCTGGAAACACCATATATTTT. Translating gives CASSPGVVSGNTIYF.

This chain joins TRBV5-1 and TRBJ2-7; TRBD2 matches 10 bases. Trimming at V came to 4 bases and at J to 3 bases, leaving 10 bases not matched to a gene. The germline V gene encodes CDR1 SGHRS and CDR2 YFSETQ. The CDR3 is made up of 16 amino acids. For the CDR3, the DNA is TGCGCCAGCAGCCCCAGCTTAGCGGGAGGTCTCTACGAGCAGTACTTC. Encoded protein: CASSPSLAGGLYEQYF. The complete variable domain, with remaining parts taken from reference TRBV5-1 and TRBJ2-7, reads KAGVTQTPRYLIKTRGQQVTLSCSPISGHRSVSWYQQTPGQGLQFLFEYFSETQRNKGNFPGRFSGRQFSNSRSEMNVSTLELGDSALYLCASSPSLAGGLYEQYFGPGTRLTVT.

This clone is judged medium-sized. The chain combines TRBV10-3 with TRBJ1-2; 7 positions agree with TRBD1. The CDR3 length is 14 residues. The germline gives CDR1 ENHRY, CDR2 SYGVKD. V dropped 6 bases and J dropped 2; count of bases not matched to a gene: 6. CDR3 nucleotides: TGTGCCATCAGCCCGTCGACAGGGAACTATGGCTACACCTTC. Its translation: CAISPSTGNYGYTF.

This clone was detected only once. The V and J genes are TRBV9 and TRBJ2-2, with TRBD2 identical over 8 bases. Looked up from germline, CDR1 is SGDLS and CDR2 is YYNGEE. The CDR3 sequence is 15 residues long. The V and J ends lost 0 bases and 7 bases, in that order; junction bases with no gene match: 5. The DNA of the CDR3 is TGTGCCAGCAGCGTAGCGGGAGGGCGGAGCGGGGAGCTGTTTTTT. It translates to CASSVAGGRSGELFF.

The genes are TRBV6-5 and TRBJ2-3; TRBD2 aligns across 9 bases. The CDR3 runs 16 residues. V lost 0 bases, J lost 4 bases, and 5 bases stayed unmatched. The germline V gene has CDR1 MNHEY and CDR2 SVGAGI. The CDR3 reads CASSYSRAGGPDTQYF. CDR3 sequence (DNA): TGTGCCAGCAGTTACTCTCGGGCGGGAGGGCCAGATACGCAGTATTTT.

Only a few counts were recorded for this clone. This rearrangement joins TRBV5-1 to TRBJ1-4; D may be TRBD1 (5 bases). The CDR3 has 14 amino acids. Trimming removed 0 bases at V and 8 bases at J, with 11 bases between. The germline V gene encodes CDR1 SGHRS and CDR2 YFSETQ. The CDR3 DNA is TGCGCCAGCAGCTTGGACCAGGGCGGCGAAAAACTGTTTTTT. It yields the protein CASSLDQGGEKLFF.

The CDR3 here is CATSRPRWPEKLFF. The DNA of the CDR3 is TGTGCCACCAGCAGACCCAGATGGCCGGAAAAACTGTTTTTT. The V and J genes are TRBV15 and TRBJ1-4; D is uncertain. Germline CDR1 LNHNV, CDR2 YYDKDF (reference sequence). Between the trimmed V and J ends, which lost 2 bases and 8 bases, there was a span of 12 bases. This CDR3 comprises 14 residues.